This T cell receptor (beta chain) emerged from a study of cytomegalovirus exposure and HLA in healthy donors. Study results and caveats: Later analysis demonstrated an association between a missense DCLRE1C variant and TCR beta V- and J-gene trimming.

Both 60 Vbeta primers and 13 Jbeta primers went into the PCR. Method: immunoSEQ multiplex PCR; TCRdb's copy keeps in-frame clones and lacks some. The sample has about 180,000 clones; approximately 81% are singletons. In this sample, this clone turned up a few times. The antigen is undetermined. CDR1 and CDR2 from the germline V gene are SGHDN and FVKESK. The CDR3 has 14 residues. Trimming took off 0 bases at V and 4 bases at J, with 10 bases between the two ends. The clonotype comes from a woman aged 25 to 39 in good health and CMV-seronegative. Sequenced input: PBMCs. The genes are TRBV14 and TRBJ2-7; D perhaps matches TRBD2 (6 bases). This chain's CDR3 is CASSQEGGLYEQYF. The DNA of the CDR3 is TGTGCCAGCAGCCAAGAGGGAGGCTTATACGAGCAGTACTTC.